The TCR beta chain under discussion was sequenced for a study of T cells in Graves' hyperthyroidism and ophthalmopathy. Amplification targeted TCR beta CDR3 regions from RNA transcripts. The study used the HTBI primer set for a first-round RT-PCR of the TCR CDR3. One entry per CDR3 protein results from TCRdb running MiXCR on the multiplex PCR reads. The sample records hundreds of thousands of distinct CDR3 sequences, 40% to 55% being singletons. This clonotype was seen only a few times. The CDR3 totals 12 residues. The germline V gene has CDR1 SGHDN and CDR2 FVKESK. V shed 1 base and J shed 7 bases, with 8 bases lying between them.

The sequence was collected from a young woman with Graves' hyperthyroidism. The V call is TRBV14, the J call TRBJ2-7; D uncertain. The specimen was peripheral blood or thyroid tissue (not recorded which). The CDR3 sequence is CASSQVRREQYF. In DNA form, the CDR3 reads TGTGCCAGCAGCCAAGTTCGTCGGGAGCAGTACTTC. Filled out from reference TRBV14 and TRBJ2-7, the complete variable domain reads EAGVTQFPSHSVIEKGQTVTLRCDPISGHDNLYWYRRVMGKEIKFLLHFVKESKQDESGMPNNRFLAERTGGTYSTLKVQPAELEDSGVYFCASSQVRREQYFGPGTRLTVT.